Below are 7 T cell receptor beta chains sequenced from a single sample in a study of technical replicates of blood from a few donors. This table comes from immunoSEQ multiplex PCR, and its TCRdb copy is limited to in-frame clones, with some not included. The sample shows roughly 80,000 clones, 93% of them seen only once. Sample: T cells isolated from PBMCs. The receptors here all came from a human donor in good health.

The CDR3 loop reads CASNPPGTGSNQPQHF. The CDR3 DNA reads TGTGCCAGTAACCCACCCGGGACAGGGAGCAATCAGCCCCAGCATTTT. This chain uses TRBV19 with TRBJ1-5; the match to TRBD1 covers 9 bases. Germline CDR1 reads LNHDA; CDR2 reads SQIVND (reference sequence). This CDR3 has 16 amino acids. V trimming: 7 bases; J trimming: 1 base; junction bases outside the gene matches: 8.

This chain joins TRBV5-1 and TRBJ2-2; D is ambiguous. The V end was cut by 0 bases, the J end by 1 base, with 10 bases between. Germline values: CDR1 SGHRS, CDR2 YFSETQ. The CDR3 consists of 16 residues. The CDR3 region has the DNA TGCGCCAGCAGCTTGGACCCCGTAGTGAACACCGGGGAGCTGTTTTTT. Protein product: CASSLDPVVNTGELFF.

The chain combines TRBV9 with TRBJ2-1, with 7 positions matching TRBD1. The CDR3 is 14 amino acids. Germline CDR1 SGDLS, CDR2 YYNGEE. The V segment lost 2 bases and the J segment 2 bases; nucleotides outside the gene matches: 1. The CDR3 DNA reads as TGTGCCAGCAGCGTGACAGGGACCTACAATGAGCAGTTCTTC. Amino acids: CASSVTGTYNEQFF.

The chain links TRBV4-1 to TRBJ2-1; TRBD2 agrees at 7 bases. The V segment lost 1 base and the J segment 6 bases; nucleotides outside the gene matches: 12. Germline V gene sequence: CDR1 MGHRA, CDR2 YSYEKL. The CDR3 consists of 17 residues. CDR3 protein: CASSQGLAGVNRNEQFF. The CDR3 nucleotides read TGCGCCAGCAGCCAAGGCCTGGCGGGAGTGAATCGCAATGAGCAGTTCTTC.

The gene calls are TRBV7-8 and TRBJ2-2; tentative D call: TRBD1 (6 bases). V lost 4 bases to trimming and J lost 7 bases, with 19 bases between them. This CDR3 spans 16 amino acids. Germline loops: CDR1 SGHVS, CDR2 FQNEAQ. The CDR3 loop reads CASSSQTIQGVGELFF. The CDR3 bases are TGTGCCAGCAGCTCGCAGACCATACAGGGCGTCGGGGAGCTGTTTTTT.

The rearrangement links TRBV5-1 to TRBJ1-6, with TRBD1 identical over 7 bases. Germline assignment: CDR1 SGHRS and CDR2 YFSETQ. CDR3 length equals 16 residues. Losses at the gene ends were 4 bases for V and 3 bases for J; bases not matched to a gene: 7. This CDR3 is CASSRGTADYNSPLHF. CDR3 DNA sequence: TGCGCCAGCAGCCGCGGGACAGCCGACTATAATTCACCCCTCCACTTT.

CDR3 nucleotides: TGTGCCACCTCTCCTAGCGGCTACGAGCAGTACTTC. Translated: CATSPSGYEQYF. The chain carries TRBV6-5 and TRBJ2-7; 7 bases map to TRBD2. The CDR3 sequence is 12 residues long. The germline gives CDR1 MNHEY, CDR2 SVGAGI. V was clipped by 10 bases and J by 3 bases; unmatched bases: 6.